These 22 T cell receptor beta chains came from one sample sequenced in a study of T cells in Graves' hyperthyroidism and ophthalmopathy. RNA transcripts yielded amplified TCR beta CDR3 regions. First-round RT-PCR of the TCR CDR3 relied on the HTBI primer set. From the multiplex PCR reads, TCRdb called clonotypes with MiXCR, one entry per CDR3 protein. Of 500,000 to 600,000 distinct CDR3 sequences in the sample, about 43% were seen once. Sequencing was performed on peripheral blood or thyroid tissue (not recorded which). These receptors were taken from an adult woman with Graves' disease, either hyperthyroidism or ophthalmopathy (not recorded which).

This sequence joins TRBV7-2 and TRBJ2-5; D might be TRBD2 (6 bases). Trimming took 2 bases from V and 13 from J, leaving 8 bases between them. Germline assignment: CDR1 SGHTA and CDR2 FQGNSA. The length of the CDR3 is 10 residues. CDR3 sequence: CASSLKGLYF. The CDR3 DNA follows: TGTGCCAGCAGCTTAAAGGGACTGTACTTC.

The V gene is TRBV20-1, the J gene TRBJ2-2; the match to TRBD2 covers 12 bases. The CDR3 has 16 residues. The J segment lost 4 bases and the V segment lost 3 bases, leaving 6 bases of the junction unmatched. Germline CDR1 and CDR2: DFQATT and SNEGSKA (reference sequence). For the CDR3, the DNA is TGCAGTGCTAGGATTCTAGCGGGAGGGGGCACCGGGGAGCTGTTTTTT. It translates to CSARILAGGGTGELFF.

This clonotype appeared a few times. The chain recombines TRBV7-2 with TRBJ2-3; 12 bases line up with TRBD2. J gave up 6 bases and V 4 bases, and 5 bases lay outside the gene matches. The CDR3 consists of 15 residues. The germline V gene encodes CDR1 SGHTA and CDR2 FQGNSA. The CDR3 region is CASSSSGRGHDTQYF. The DNA of the CDR3 is TGTGCCAGCAGCTCTAGCGGGAGGGGGCACGATACGCAGTATTTT.

Ten or more counts support this clonotype. J is TRBJ1-4 and V is TRBV5-1, with no clear D. This CDR3 has 15 residues. Germline assignment: CDR1 SGHRS and CDR2 YFSETQ. V was trimmed by 7 bases and J by 7 bases, leaving 20 bases between them. This CDR3 is CASGPSGVSREKLFF. The CDR3 region has the DNA TGCGCCAGCGGCCCTTCCGGGGTTTCGCGTGAAAAACTGTTTTTT.

CDR3 in DNA: TGCAGTGCTATTTCGGGGAGCTACGAGCAGTACTTC. Its translation is CSAISGSYEQYF. The chain is built from TRBV20-1 and TRBJ2-7; weak D call: TRBD2 (5 bases). The CDR3 is 12 amino acids. The V end was cut by 4 bases, the J end by 3 bases, with 10 bases between. Germline V CDR1 and CDR2: DFQATT, SNEGSKA (reference sequence).

The gene calls are TRBV6-1 and TRBJ2-5, with unresolved D. Deletions cut 4 bases from V and 3 bases from J, with 12 bases between. Germline V CDR1 and CDR2: MNHNS, SASEGT. This CDR3 has 14 residues. The CDR3 DNA is TGTGCCAGCAGTGCTAGACCGTCCAAAGAGACCCAGTACTTC. Its translation is CASSARPSKETQYF.

The sample holds many counts of this clonotype. The chain is built from TRBV18 and TRBJ2-7, with TRBD1 matching over 10 bases. Germline V gene data show CDR1 as KGHSH and CDR2 as LQKENI. The CDR3 length is 15 residues. The V gene end was trimmed by 3 bases and the J gene end by 5 bases; junction bases not matched to a gene: 7. This CDR3 reads CASSPRVDRGNEQYF. The CDR3, as DNA: TGTGCCAGCTCACCTAGGGTGGACAGGGGGAACGAGCAGTACTTC.

The table lists this clonotype with many counts. The chain joins TRBV20-1 to TRBJ2-7, with D possibly matching TRBD1 (6 bases). CDR1 DFQATT and CDR2 SNEGSKA come from the germline V gene (reference sequence). The CDR3 consists of 13 residues. V was pared by 6 bases and J by 3 bases, with 15 bases between. CDR3 DNA sequence: TGCAGTGCACGGGACAATAAAATCTACGAGCAGTACTTC. This translates into CSARDNKIYEQYF.

This clonotype was seen at least ten times. The rearrangement uses TRBV12-3 or TRBV12-4 and TRBJ2-5; D possibly corresponds to TRBD2 (6 bases). V lost 3 bases and J 4 bases, leaving 12 bases between the germline ends. CDR3 length: 14 residues. CDR3 sequence (DNA): TGTGCCAGCAGTTTTATCCCGGAGGGAGAGACCCAGTACTTC. Its protein is CASSFIPEGETQYF.

The rearrangement links TRBV6-6 to TRBJ2-1; D not resolved. Germline CDR1 is MNHNY and CDR2 is SVGAGI (reference sequence). The CDR3 is 13 amino acids. Trimming pared 5 bases from V and 4 bases from J, leaving 9 bases between. The CDR3 bases are TGTGCCAGCAGTCAAACCGCGTACAATGAGCAGTTCTTC. Its translation is CASSQTAYNEQFF.

This clonotype was recorded many times. V usage is TRBV4-2 and J usage is TRBJ2-7; TRBD1 matches 7 bases. Germline loops: CDR1 LGHNA, CDR2 YNFKEQ. The CDR3 is made up of 13 amino acids. Trimming took 6 bases from V and 5 from J; bases not matched to a gene: 7. CDR3 DNA sequence: TGTGCCAGCAGGGGCCCGACAGGGAACGAGCAGTACTTC. Translating gives CASRGPTGNEQYF.

In this sample, this clonotype turned up many times. The chain couples TRBV2 to TRBJ2-5; perhaps D is TRBD1 or TRBD2 (7 bases each). Between the trimmed V and J ends, which lost 6 bases and 5 bases, there was a span of 16 bases. This CDR3 spans 14 amino acids. Germline V gene lookup returns CDR1 SNHLY and CDR2 FYNNEI. For the CDR3, the DNA is TGTGCCAGCAGGGGAGGGGGCGCGGGGGAGACCCAGTACTTC. It yields the protein CASRGGGAGETQYF.

This clonotype showed up many times. This chain uses TRBV6-4 with TRBJ1-1, with a possible D match to TRBD1 (6 bases). The germline V gene has CDR1 MRHNA and CDR2 SNTAGT. The V gene lost 6 bases and the J gene lost 3 bases, with 14 bases spanning the gap. There are 14 residues in the CDR3. The CDR3: CASSSGAEDTEAFF. The DNA for the CDR3 is TGTGCCAGCAGCTCGGGGGCGGAGGACACTGAAGCTTTCTTT.

This clonotype appeared a few times. This chain uses TRBV28 with TRBJ1-4; D remains unclear. Germline CDR1 and CDR2: MDHEN and SYDVKM. The CDR3 runs 16 residues. Trimming took 5 bases from V and 0 from J, leaving 13 bases between them. CDR3 nucleotides: TGTGCCAGCAGTCCCCTGTCCTACGCAACTAATGAAAAACTGTTTTTT. Translated, it gives CASSPLSYATNEKLFF.

This clonotype was counted ten times or more. V usage is TRBV10-3 and J usage is TRBJ1-4; TRBD1 might be the D (6 bases). CDR1 and CDR2 from the germline V gene are ENHRY and SYGVKD. The V end was cut by 3 bases, the J end by 4 bases, with 9 bases between. The CDR3 extends over 14 amino acids. Here the CDR3 DNA reads TGTGCCATCAGTGACCGGACAGATAATGAAAAACTGTTTTTT. This translates into CAISDRTDNEKLFF.

Many counts were recorded for this clonotype. This rearrangement joins TRBV6-1 to TRBJ2-5; 7 bases agree with TRBD2. Germline values: CDR1 MNHNS, CDR2 SASEGT. V was clipped by 3 bases and J by 3 bases; unmatched bases: 10. The CDR3 extends over 16 amino acids. Written as DNA, the CDR3 is TGTGCCAGCAGTGATGATGTCGCGGGAGCAAAAGAGACCCAGTACTTC. Its translation is CASSDDVAGAKETQYF.

This clonotype was counted at least ten times. This CDR3 reads CSAPLAGVDYEQYF. For the CDR3, the DNA is TGCAGTGCTCCTCTAGCGGGAGTCGACTACGAGCAGTACTTC. The chain uses TRBV20-1 and TRBJ2-7; 10 bases agree with TRBD2. The CDR3 extends over 14 amino acids. The germline V gene encodes CDR1 DFQATT and CDR2 SNEGSKA (reference sequence). Trimming at V came to 5 bases and at J to 3 bases, leaving 7 bases not matched to a gene.

The table lists this clonotype with many counts. The chain recombines TRBV19 with TRBJ1-5; D unclear. Germline V CDR1 and CDR2: LNHDA, SQIVND (reference sequence). CDR3 length: 20 amino acids. The V end was cut by 3 bases, the J end by 0 bases, with 24 bases between. The CDR3 DNA reads as TGTGCCAGTAGTATGGATCGGGGAGGACGGTCCGCTTATAGCAATCAGCCCCAGCATTTT. Translated, it gives CASSMDRGGRSAYSNQPQHF.

In its sample, this clonotype was seen many times. The chain joins TRBV9 to TRBJ2-2; tentatively, D is TRBD2 (6 bases). The germline gives CDR1 SGDLS, CDR2 YYNGEE. The ends were cut back, 2 bases at V and 5 bases at J, with 7 bases in the middle. This CDR3 has 13 residues. The CDR3 loop is CASSVTRTGELFF. The DNA for the CDR3 is TGTGCCAGCAGCGTGACTAGGACCGGGGAGCTGTTTTTT.

The rearrangement links TRBV29-1 to TRBJ2-2; D uncertain. The CDR3 contains 10 residues. Trimming shortened V by 5 bases and J by 8 bases, and 6 bases separated the two germline ends. Germline V gives CDR1 SQVTM, CDR2 ANQGSEA. Here the CDR3 reads CSVSRGELFF. In nucleotides, the CDR3 is TGCAGCGTTAGTAGAGGGGAGCTGTTTTTT.

This clonotype was counted ten times or more. The chain is built from TRBV20-1 and TRBJ1-1; weak D call: TRBD1 (6 bases). With 1 base removed from V and 5 bases from J, the gap between germline ends came to 17 bases. CDR1 is DFQATT and CDR2 is SNEGSKA in the germline V gene (reference sequence). The CDR3 has 15 amino acids. In DNA form, the CDR3 reads TGCAGTGCTAGAGGGCCCGTGGGGGGGCGGACTGAAGCTTTCTTT. It encodes CSARGPVGGRTEAFF.

In its sample, this clonotype was seen a few times. The chain has TRBV28 and TRBJ2-5; 9 nucleotides align to TRBD2. Germline assignment: CDR1 MDHEN and CDR2 SYDVKM. The V gene end was trimmed by 2 bases and the J gene end by 4 bases; junction bases not matched to a gene: 5. This CDR3 is built from 15 residues. The CDR3 reads CASSLRAGGIETQYF. CDR3 DNA sequence: TGTGCCAGCAGTTTACGGGCGGGAGGGATAGAGACCCAGTACTTC.